Listed below are T cell receptor beta chains from one sample, sequenced in a study. TCRdb processed the RT-PCR reads anew with MiXCR; each CDR3 protein has one entry. The sample comprises hundreds of thousands of distinct CDR3 sequences, about 14% of which are singletons, and roughly 3.9% rests with the top ten. Source material: memory CD4+ T cells from blood. The receptor source for this set is a female donor in good health, serving as a healthy control. Both conserved end residues are part of each CDR3. Fields, in order: D gene, V gene, clone size, J gene, CDR3 DNA, CDR3 protein. D genes are given only for firm matches. Rows may omit the clone size; those that give it use once, few, many or a size class.

NA	TRBV6-1	few	TRBJ2-1	TGTGCCAGCATGCGAGCGGGTCCCTCCTACAATGAGCAGTTCTTC	CASMRAGPSYNEQFF
TRBD1	TRBV5-5	few	TRBJ2-1	TGTGCCAGCAGCTTGGGGGACAGGGGATATTTCGATGAGCAGTTCTTC	CASSLGDRGYFDEQFF
TRBD2	TRBV20-1	few	TRBJ2-2	TGCAGTACCGACGGGGGGACGAACACCGGGGAGCTGTTTTTT	CSTDGGTNTGELFF
NA	TRBV12-3/TRBV12-4	NA	TRBJ2-3	TGTGCCAGCAGTTTATCGGGACTCTCGCAGTATTTT	CASSLSGLSQYF
NA	TRBV5-5	NA	TRBJ2-7	TGTGCCAGCAGCTTAGCTACAGGGATCTACGAGCAGTACTTC	CASSLATGIYEQYF
TRBD1	TRBV6-2/TRBV6-3	few	TRBJ1-1	TGTGCCAGCAGTTCACAGGGGGCGTACACTGAAGCTTTCTTT	CASSSQGAYTEAFF
NA	TRBV20-1	NA	TRBJ1-2	TGCAGTGCTAGGGCCCCGTCCATAACCGCGTATGGCTACACCTTC	CSARAPSITAYGYTF
TRBD1	TRBV7-9	NA	TRBJ2-7	TGTGCCAGCAGCCCCGGACAGGGCCAACCCTACGAGCAGTACTTC	CASSPGQGQPYEQYF
TRBD1	TRBV3-1	NA	TRBJ2-2	TGTGCCAGCAGCCAGGCCCGGACAGGTTACGGGGAGCTGTTTTTT	CASSQARTGYGELFF
NA	TRBV2	NA	TRBJ1-1	TGTGCCAGCAGTGAAGGACAAACTGAAGCTTTCTTT	CASSEGQTEAFF
TRBD1	TRBV5-5	few	TRBJ2-2	TGTGCCAGCAGCCCCGGGACAGGGTTAATAACCGGGGAGCTGTTTTTT	CASSPGTGLITGELFF
NA	TRBV3-1	once	TRBJ2-1	TGTGCCAGCAGCCAAACGCTTGTCACCCGGGCCCTTCAGAACAATGAGCAGTTCTTC	CASSQTLVTRALQNNEQFF
NA	TRBV6-5	NA	TRBJ2-3	TGTGCCAGCAGAACGGGATGGCAAGGGTCCACAGATACGCAGTATTTT	CASRTGWQGSTDTQYF
TRBD1	TRBV20-1	NA	TRBJ1-2	TGCAGCGCCCAAAAACAGGGGGCCTTTGGCTACACCTTC	CSAQKQGAFGYTF
NA	TRBV5-5	NA	TRBJ2-4	TGTGCCAGCAGCTTTGGCGTGGAGGGGGTCAAAAACATTCAGTACTTC	CASSFGVEGVKNIQYF
NA	TRBV9	NA	TRBJ1-1	TGTGCCAGCAGCGTAGAAGGGAGGAGGACTGAAGCTTTCTTT	CASSVEGRRTEAFF
NA	TRBV28	NA	TRBJ1-4	TGTGCCAGCAGGTACATGGACCGTCGCCTGAATGAAAAACTGTTTTTT	CASRYMDRRLNEKLFF
NA	TRBV6-2/TRBV6-3	few	TRBJ2-7	TGTGCCAGCAGTTTCGGATCCACATACGAGCAGTACTTC	CASSFGSTYEQYF
TRBD2	TRBV12-3/TRBV12-4	many	TRBJ2-7	TGTGCCAGCAGGCCTTCGGCGAGCGGGAGGCCTGGGGAGCAGTACTTC	CASRPSASGRPGEQYF
NA	TRBV20-1	NA	TRBJ2-3	TGCAGTGCTAGGGGGGCAGGGCCTAGCGGAATCACAGATACGCAGTATTTT	CSARGAGPSGITDTQYF
TRBD2	TRBV5-1	NA	TRBJ2-5	TGCGCCAGCAGCTTCAGACTAGCCCAAGAGACCCAGTACTTC	CASSFRLAQETQYF
NA	TRBV9	NA	TRBJ2-2	TGTGCCAGCAGCGAACGAGGGGCAGCCCCGAACACCGGGGAGCTGTTTTTT	CASSERGAAPNTGELFF
TRBD1	TRBV7-2	many	TRBJ2-7	TGTGCCAGCAGCTTTGGACAGGACACCTACGAGCAGTACTTC	CASSFGQDTYEQYF
NA	TRBV5-1	few	TRBJ1-5	TGCGCCAGCAGCCAGAGTAGCAATCAGCCCCAGCATTTT	CASSQSSNQPQHF
TRBD2	TRBV5-4	NA	TRBJ2-1	TGTGCCAGCAGCTTTTTGACTAGCGACAATGAGCAGTTCTTC	CASSFLTSDNEQFF
NA	TRBV5-1	many	TRBJ2-7	TGCGCCAGCAGCTTGGCCGGGACTGCTACCTACGAGCAGTACTTC	CASSLAGTATYEQYF
NA	TRBV20-1	few	TRBJ2-7	TGCAGTGCTAGAGAGGAGATCTACGAGCAGTACTTC	CSAREEIYEQYF
TRBD1	TRBV7-2	NA	TRBJ2-7	TGTGCCAGCAGCTTTAAGGGGGCGTACGAGCAGTACTTC	CASSFKGAYEQYF
NA	TRBV5-1	many	TRBJ1-5	TGCGCCAGCAGCTTGGGGGGGTTTGATCAGCCCCAGCATTTT	CASSLGGFDQPQHF
NA	TRBV3-1	few	TRBJ2-7	TGTGCCAGCAGCCCTTGGACCCACGAGCAGTACTTC	CASSPWTHEQYF
NA	TRBV20-1	many	TRBJ1-1	TGCAGTGTCGAGGACACTTCACAAGCTTTCTTT	CSVEDTSQAFF
NA	TRBV7-2	many	TRBJ2-5	TGTGCCAGCAGCTTAGTAGGACAATTCCAAGAGACCCAGTACTTC	CASSLVGQFQETQYF
NA	TRBV3-1	NA	TRBJ2-4	TGTGCCAGCAGCCAGCAGAGGGGTTACATTCAGTACTTC	CASSQQRGYIQYF
TRBD1	TRBV20-1	once	TRBJ1-6	TGCAGTGCTGACAAGACAGGGTATTATAATTCACCCCTCCACTTT	CSADKTGYYNSPLHF
NA	TRBV6-2/TRBV6-3	few	TRBJ2-7	TGTGCCAGCAGTTACCCGGACCCCGAGCAGTACTTC	CASSYPDPEQYF
NA	TRBV20-1	NA	TRBJ2-7	TGCAGTGCCCAGCGGGTCTCCTACGAGCAGTACTTC	CSAQRVSYEQYF
NA	TRBV6-1	NA	TRBJ1-5	TGTGCCAGCAGTGTACACATAAGCAATCAGCCCCAGCATTTT	CASSVHISNQPQHF
NA	TRBV4-1	NA	TRBJ2-7	TGCGCCAGCAGCCAAGAATCGGGGGAATCCTACGAGCAGTACTTC	CASSQESGESYEQYF
TRBD1	TRBV6-1	many	TRBJ1-5	TGTGCCAGCAGTACGACAGGGAGCAATCAGCCCCAGCATTTT	CASSTTGSNQPQHF
NA	TRBV4-3	many	TRBJ1-1	TGCGCCAGCAGCCTGGGGGGGGGACTGGGGTCGGAAGCTTTCTTT	CASSLGGGLGSEAFF
TRBD1	TRBV5-1	many	TRBJ1-1	TGCGCCAGCAGTATACAGGGGGGCGGCACTGAAGCTTTCTTT	CASSIQGGGTEAFF
NA	TRBV4-1	many	TRBJ2-7	TGCGCCAGCAGCCTCGCGGAGAGTGACCTCTACGAGCAGTACTTC	CASSLAESDLYEQYF
NA	TRBV20-1	many	TRBJ1-4	TGCAGTGCTAGAGATCCAACTAATGAAAAACTGTTTTTT	CSARDPTNEKLFF
NA	TRBV6-5	many	TRBJ2-2	TGTGCCAGCAGTACCCGGCGTCCCACCGGGGAGCTGTTTTTT	CASSTRRPTGELFF
TRBD1	TRBV5-1	few	TRBJ1-6	TGCGCCAGCAGCCCCGGCCAGGGGGTCTATTCACCCCTCCACTTT	CASSPGQGVYSPLHF
NA	TRBV7-2	few	TRBJ1-6	TGTGCCAGCAGCTTTCGGGTCCAGAATTCACCCCTCCACTTT	CASSFRVQNSPLHF
NA	TRBV6-1	NA	TRBJ2-2	TGTGCCAGCAGTCACACAGTGAGGATTTTGACCGGGGAGCTGTTTTTT	CASSHTVRILTGELFF
NA	TRBV4-3	few	TRBJ1-1	TGCGCCAGCAGCCAAGAGAGGTCCTTCACTGAAGCTTTCTTT	CASSQERSFTEAFF
NA	TRBV7-2	many	TRBJ1-1	TGTGCCAGCAGCTTAGCGCCGGGGATCGAAGCTTTCTTT	CASSLAPGIEAFF
NA	TRBV5-5	many	TRBJ2-1	TGTGCCAGCAGCCTCCAAATGAGCAGGTTCGATGAGCAGTTCTTC	CASSLQMSRFDEQFF
NA	TRBV14	NA	TRBJ1-6	TGTGCCAGCAGCCTAAACACCCTCCACTTT	CASSLNTLHF
NA	TRBV12-3/TRBV12-4	many	TRBJ2-4	TGTGCCAGCAGTTTTGCAGGAGGAAACATTCAGTACTTC	CASSFAGGNIQYF
NA	TRBV7-2	NA	TRBJ2-1	TGTGCCAGCAGCTTACCCGGATTCACTGGGAATGAGCAGTTCTTC	CASSLPGFTGNEQFF
TRBD2	TRBV20-1	NA	TRBJ2-3	TGCAGTGCGGACGAACTAGCGGGAGGGCCTGGAGATACGCAGTATTTT	CSADELAGGPGDTQYF
NA	TRBV11-1	few	TRBJ1-1	TGTGCCAGCAGCCCAGGGACCAACCTTTACACTGAAGCTTTCTTT	CASSPGTNLYTEAFF